This entry concerns a single TCR beta chain. Its target is not known. This entry belongs to a study of chemoradiotherapy in HPV16-positive cancers. Clones were sequenced by immunoSEQ multiplex PCR, and TCRdb holds only the in-frame ones, with some missing. The profile shows tens of thousands of clones, about 92% of them singletons. Study-level points and caveats: Candidate HPV-specific clones and E7-related TCR motifs grew in tumor during treatment. Only a couple of HPV16-positive patients supplied the functional HPV-specificity definition.

Trimming at V came to 3 bases and at J to 3 bases, leaving 7 bases not matched to a gene. The CDR3 has 15 amino acids. The germline CDR1 and CDR2 sequences are LGHNA and YNFKEQ. Sample: blood, taken from a patient who underwent chemoradiotherapy. This TCR was sampled from a human donor with HPV-associated anogenital cancer. The chain is built from TRBV4-2 and TRBJ2-5; 7 nucleotides line up with TRBD2. CDR3 nucleotide sequence: TGTGCCAGCAGCCACTTCGCCCGGGGGGAAGAGACCCAGTACTTC. It yields the protein CASSHFARGEETQYF.